This T cell receptor (beta chain) derives from a study of blood T cell repertoires in COVID-19. Generated by immunoSEQ multiplex PCR, the TCRdb table keeps only in-frame clones and is missing some. The table has 200,000 to 250,000 clones, approximately 86% seen once. Source material: peripheral blood. The sequence came from a woman in her 50s with COVID-19, enrolled during active disease.

The CDR3 is CSVDAGGRPTDTQYF. The CDR3 nucleotides are TGCAGCGTTGATGCGGGGGGGCGGCCCACAGATACGCAGTATTTT. The rearrangement uses TRBV29-1 and TRBJ2-3, with 9 bases aligning to TRBD2. The CDR3 is 15 amino acids. The germline V gene has CDR1 SQVTM and CDR2 ANQGSEA. Trimming removed 3 bases from V and 2 bases from J; junction bases left unmatched: 6.